This T cell receptor (beta chain) is from a study of blood T cell repertoires in COVID-19. In the original processing: Reference gene primers were amplified, and this amplification served to estimate nucleated cell counts. The data were produced by immunoSEQ multiplex PCR, yet TCRdb's version contains in-frame clones alone and is incomplete. D and trimming were read from the DNA, whereas the V and J calls and clone size are those reported in that table. The sample contains about 220,000 clones, about 79% of which appear only once. V shed 3 bases, J shed 8 bases, and the junction held 7 bases outside the gene matches. Germline loops: CDR1 SGDLS, CDR2 YYNGEE. This CDR3 has 16 amino acids. Everyone who took part was roughly 18 to 89 years old, and they came from fewer than 25 US areas. For recovered donors of Cohort 3, there were two negative PCRs, clearance, or symptom resolution.

Source material: PBMCs or T cells enriched from blood (not recorded which). The TCR originated in a woman between 55 and 75 years old who had recovered from COVID-19. The gene calls are TRBV9 and TRBJ2-3; the match to TRBD2 covers 15 bases. CDR3 DNA: TGTGCCAGCAGCGGAGGGACTAGCGGGAGGACCGGTACGCAGTATTTT. This translates into CASSGGTSGRTGTQYF.